This T cell receptor beta chain comes out of a study of CD8+ T cells in alopecia areata (dated by TCRdb to between 2017 and 2018). Background on the whole study: Treated patients were enrolled in an open-label pilot trial of oral tofacitinib, 5 to 10 mg twice daily, for moderate-to-severe alopecia areata. Patients received tofacitinib for 6 to 18 months and were then followed off drug for 6 months to check for delayed response and recurrence. For the treated patients, the SALT score, which quantifies what percentage of scalp surface area is affected, served as the measure of disease severity. The study used high-throughput TCRbeta sequencing to examine T cell clonal expansion in alopecia areata, in both the C3H/HeJ mouse model and human patients. In humans, TCRbeta sequencing was performed on scalp tissue and on sorted CD4+ and CD8+ peripheral blood T cells from healthy controls and from patients with patchy or totalis/universalis alopecia areata. Biopsies were taken from tofacitinib-treated patients at baseline and at 4 and 24 weeks of treatment, and a later scalp biopsy was taken in several of the tofacitinib-treated patients. Scalp clonality was compared among normal scalp (n=4), patchy alopecia areata scalp (n=8), and alopecia totalis/universalis scalp (n=8). The RNA source kit depended on sample type: the PAXgene miRNA kit for fixed scalp, the miRNeasy kit for PBMCs, and the RNeasy kit for mouse skin. TCRbeta CDR3 regions were amplified by immunoSEQ multiplex PCR with 35 Vbeta forward and 13 Jbeta reverse primers.

Overall results and qualifications from the work: During tofacitinib treatment, many expanded lesional clones stuck around in both scalp and blood, and this persistence may partly explain why relapse happens after treatment is stopped. Higher clonality and more expanded CD8+ clones were observed in lesional scalp than in normal scalp, particularly in alopecia totalis/universalis, a finding suggestive of antigenic drive. Unlike mouse skin, where gammadelta T cells dominate, normal human skin contains resident alphabeta T cells that get sequenced too, which complicates analysis of the scalp TCR repertoire. Compared with mice, TCR sequences shared between patients were less clear, possibly partly because of HLA diversity across the patient population. Tofacitinib significantly lowered scalp clonality and the number of expanded CD8+ clones among the top 100 scalp clones. Because the treated cohort was small and included a single nonresponder, larger studies are needed to assess links between baseline CD8+ expansion and response.

About this clone: Its cognate antigen has yet to be identified. One base away there is no much larger clone; base qualities are not given.

From cysteine to phenylalanine, the CDR3 is 16 amino acids long. The retained sequence is limited to the CDR3, 48 bases, with the frame set at the first base. Relative to germline, V is 0 bases shorter and J is 8 bases shorter, with 14 bases between their ends. CDR1 is given as LNHNV and CDR2 as YYDKDF, both from the germline V gene (reference sequence). The intended sense of this specimen's time point label: roughly 27 days on oral tofacitinib. The treatment or condition label, as the study defines it: oral pan-JAK inhibitor, 5-10 mg twice daily. From alopecia areata patients, peripheral blood was collected along with lesional scalp punch biopsies. PBMCs were separated by density centrifugation and stained for CD3, CD4 and CD8, after which CD4+ and CD8+ T cells were sorted on a FACSAria. Receptors were amplified or captured by the immunoSEQ multiplex PCR assay. RNA was extracted from all samples and reverse transcribed into cDNA, which served as template for TCR sequencing. First-strand cDNA was synthesized using SuperScript III with a 2:1 mix of oligo-dT and random hexamers. A synthetic immune receptor repertoire was used to gauge amplification bias, and whatever bias remained was removed computationally. For the original study's pipeline: Raw reads were preprocessed for error removal, and CDR3 was defined according to IMGT conventions as running from the conserved cysteine to phenylalanine. Clonality was calculated as 1 minus Shannon entropy normalized by log2 of the number of productive unique TCRs. Whether scalp clones were CD4 or CD8 was inferred by matching scalp TCRbeta sequences against CD4 and CD8 repertoires sorted from blood. The table was pulled from immuneACCESS by TCRdb, which kept in-frame rearrangements only. Such tables lose some clones; where checked, under half of the loss comes from unresolved V genes, and the rest has no known cause. The V and J calls and clone size come from that table; D and trimming were worked out from the DNA. The sample has about 160,000 clones on record, less than 70% of them singletons. The ten most abundant clones make up roughly 0.99% of the sample.

The rearrangement joined TRBV15 to TRBJ1-6; D gene: possibly TRBD1, on 5 matching bases. The TCR sequence derives from a human donor with alopecia areata. The sample was CD4+ T cells sorted from blood, taken at week 4, from a patient treated with tofacitinib. The CDR3 reads CATSRDRLGLYSPLHF. The DNA sequence is given as TGTGCCACCAGCAGAGATCGTTTGGGGCTTTATTCACCCCTCCACTTT.